These 6 T cell receptor beta chains were all obtained from the same sample, sequenced in a study of cytomegalovirus exposure and HLA in healthy donors. The PCR had 60 Vbeta and 13 Jbeta primers. Sequenced by immunoSEQ multiplex PCR; TCRdb stores in-frame clones only, minus some. The sample has 200,000 to 250,000 clones, around 83% seen once. The sample was PBMCs. These receptors came from a woman in her thirties or forties in good health and CMV-seronegative.

V is TRBV2 and J is TRBJ2-1; D not certain. Per the germline V gene, CDR1 is SNHLY and CDR2 is FYNNEI. This CDR3 comprises 14 residues. Trimming took 7 bases from V and 0 from J, leaving 10 bases between them. The CDR3 DNA reads TGTGCCAGCAATGCGATTGACTCCTACAATGAGCAGTTCTTC. This sequence encodes CASNAIDSYNEQFF.

The chain uses TRBV7-6 and TRBJ2-2; 9 positions match TRBD1. Trimming cost V 4 bases and J 4 bases; bases outside gene matches: 4. The germline V gene has CDR1 SGHVS and CDR2 FNYEAQ. This CDR3 is built from 15 residues. Written as DNA, the CDR3 is TGTGCCAGCAGCTACAGGGGGCTACTCACCGGGGAGCTGTTTTTT. This translates into CASSYRGLLTGELFF. Full variable domain (outside the CDR3, taken from reference TRBV7-6 and TRBJ2-2): GAGVSQSPRYKVTKRGQDVALRCDPISGHVSLYWYRQALGQGPEFLTYFNYEAQQDKSGLPNDRFSAERPEGSISTLTIQRTEQRDSAMYRCASSYRGLLTGELFFGEGSRLTVL.

This clone occurred once. The rearrangement links TRBV28 to TRBJ1-2; 8 bases are a match to TRBD1. Germline V gives CDR1 MDHEN, CDR2 SYDVKM. CDR3 length equals 15 residues. The V and J ends lost 4 bases and 3 bases, in that order; junction bases with no gene match: 7. The CDR3 spells CASSSPGGADYGYTF. The CDR3 DNA is TGTGCCAGCAGTTCCCCAGGGGGCGCTGACTATGGCTACACCTTC.

There are a few counts of this clone. CDR3 protein: CSAWDSRTDTF. CDR3 nucleotides: TGCAGTGCTTGGGACTCTCGCACTGACACCTTC. The genes are TRBV20-1 and TRBJ1-2; D may be TRBD1 (5 bases). V shed 5 bases and J shed 12 bases, with 16 bases lying between them. The CDR3 spans 11 residues. Germline V lookup: CDR1 DFQATT, CDR2 SNEGSKA (reference sequence).

This clone was counted only a few times. The chain has TRBV6-1 and TRBJ2-7; no firm D call. Per the germline V gene, CDR1 is MNHNS and CDR2 is SASEGT. CDR3 length equals 15 residues. V dropped 5 bases and J dropped 3 bases, with 17 bases sitting between them. The CDR3 reads CASSKARLLNYEQYF. In DNA, the CDR3 is TGTGCCAGCAGTAAGGCAAGACTCCTGAACTACGAGCAGTACTTC.

The chain uses TRBV6-5 and TRBJ2-1; 7 bases agree with TRBD1. The germline CDR1 and CDR2 sequences are MNHEY and SVGAGI. After removal of 3 bases from V and 4 bases from J, the junction contained 9 bases not matched to a gene. The CDR3 sequence is 16 residues long. CDR3 region: CASSYGGDRYYNEQFF. In DNA form, the CDR3 reads TGTGCCAGCAGTTATGGTGGGGACAGATATTACAATGAGCAGTTCTTC.